In this sample, the clone carrying this TCR beta chain turned up a few times. Its target is not known. This specimen belongs to a study of response to subunit inactivated influenza vaccine. Broader study findings: Each seasonal influenza vaccination, the authors suggested, recruits few new T cells.

The CDR3 length is 13 residues. The V and J ends lost 8 bases and 2 bases respectively, with 12 bases between them. Germline V gene lookup returns CDR1 SGHAT and CDR2 FQNNGV. TCRdb analysed the RT-PCR reads with MiXCR anew, one entry per CDR3 protein. The table has more than 550,000 distinct CDR3 sequences, around 11% seen once. Another study also made use of these data, one on T cells expressing NK-cell markers. That investigation notes: TCR beta libraries carry UMIs added by 5'RACE template switching. The sequencing cohort of eight donors included seven HCMV-seropositive individuals and one seronegative individual. Topping the CD3+CD56-NKG2C+ fraction as well were these clonotypes, in several donors.

The chain is built from TRBV11-2 and TRBJ1-1, with D maybe TRBD1 (6 bases). The receptor was derived from a man aged 45-65 years who received an inactivated influenza vaccine. Sequences were derived from PBMCs from blood, sampled on the day of vaccination. The CDR3 loop reads CASGLQGNTEAFF. The CDR3 DNA follows: TGTGCCAGCGGACTACAGGGAAACACTGAAGCTTTCTTT.